This entry describes one T cell receptor (beta chain). No cognate antigen has been identified for it. Base qualities are not provided; no much larger clone lies one nucleotide away. Collaborating institutions collected whole blood in K2EDTA tubes following their own protocols. For TCRbeta analysis, collaborator samples were shipped as frozen whole blood, as isolated PBMCs, or as DNA extracted from either sample type. The sample belongs to a study of blood T cell repertoires in COVID-19 (TCRdb year 2020). With regard to the full study: Collaborator samples came from the United States, Italy and Spain and covered acute and convalescent phases of COVID-19. Where HLA class I and class II types were available, the types were taken from metadata supplied by the sample provider, not from assay-based typing. The prospective study material was composed of cDNA or gDNA derived from T cells, B-cell-depleted T cells, or PBMCs. A de-identified subject ID, COVID-19 status, age in years and sex were almost always included in the sample metadata. Subjects who had been exposed to COVID-19, were actively infected with it, or had recovered from it provided the deeply sampled blood TCRbeta repertoires that made up the dataset. Samples were obtained from the ongoing ImmuneRACE study (first 160 participants) and from 950 to 1,500 subjects provided by 6 global collaborators. A freely available public database, intended as a resource for researchers studying the immune response to SARS-CoV-2, is where the repertoires were released. What the study reported, not specific to this receptor: The amount of clinical and demographic metadata varied by source and participant and was provided uncurated.

TCRbeta CDR3 regions were amplified from genomic DNA using the immunoSEQ Assay, a bias-controlled multiplex PCR. On the study's bioinformatics: The number of nucleated cells in each sample was estimated by amplification of reference gene primers within the assay. To quantify the absolute abundance of each unique TCRbeta CDR3 rearrangement, sequence reads were collapsed and filtered. Productive Simpson clonality was computed per sample as the square root of Simpson's diversity index over productive rearrangements. TCRdb holds this immuneACCESS table with in-frame rearrangements only. Some clones are missing; in checked studies, unresolved V genes explain under half, and the rest has no known cause. D and trimming come from the DNA, and the V and J calls and clone size come from that table. The sample includes about 59,000 clones, with roughly 85% observed a single time. Approximately 3.8% of the sample lies in the top ten.

V and J are trimmed by 5 bases and 2 bases, and the gene matches miss 5 bases of the junction. CDR1 and CDR2 were assigned from the germline V gene (reference sequence) as LNHDA and SQIVND. The CDR3 has 14 amino acids, counting the end cysteine and phenylalanine. Solely the CDR3 DNA is kept, with 42 bases framed from the first base. This TCR was recovered from a man in his sixties with acute or convalescent COVID-19. The sequence is built from TRBV19 and TRBJ2-7; 8 central bases correspond to TRBD1. The sequencing sample was made of peripheral blood. The CDR3 region: CASSPTGDPYEQYF. In nucleotides, the sequence is TGTGCCAGTAGTCCGACAGGGGACCCCTACGAGCAGTACTTC.